A single sample gave rise to the 16 T cell receptor beta chains below, sequenced in a study of cytomegalovirus exposure and HLA in healthy donors (dated by TCRdb to the late 2010s). Library method: the immunoSEQ multiplex PCR assay. A mixture of 60 forward primers for TCR Vbeta segments and 13 reverse primers for TCR Jbeta segments was used in the multiplex PCR. TCRdb stores this immuneACCESS table with in-frame sequences only. Part of the clones is absent; in the studies checked, under half of the shortfall reflects unresolved V genes, and no reason is known for the rest. This sample's table carries 200,000 to 250,000 clones. The top ten clones comprise under 1% of the sample. The sequencing input was PBMCs. The receptors come from a woman aged 25 to 39 in good health and CMV-seropositive.

The rearrangement links TRBV5-4 to TRBJ2-1; 8 bases align to TRBD2. V shed 4 bases and J 9 bases; nucleotides not matched to a gene: 18. CDR1 and CDR2 (germline): SGHNT, YYREEE (reference sequence). The CDR3 sequence is 17 residues long. CDR3 DNA: TGTGCCAGCAGCCGCACCATACTAGGACTAGCTCAAGGTGAGCAGTTCTTC. Its protein is CASSRTILGLAQGEQFF.

The rearrangement uses TRBV7-2 and TRBJ2-3; tentatively, D is TRBD1 (7 bases). Trimming took off 5 bases at V and 3 bases at J, with 12 bases between the two ends. The CDR3 sequence is 14 residues long. In germline, CDR1 is SGHTA, CDR2 FQGNSA. The CDR3 loop reads CASSQGGGTDTQYF. CDR3 nucleotide sequence: TGTGCCAGCAGCCAGGGGGGCGGAACAGATACGCAGTATTTT. Looking up the rest from reference TRBV7-2 and TRBJ2-3 gives the full variable domain: GAGVSQSPSNKVTEKGKDVELRCDPISGHTALYWYRQSLGQGLEFLIYFQGNSAPDKSGLPSDRFSAERTGGSVSTLTIQRTQQEDSAVYLCASSQGGGTDTQYFGPGTRLTVL.

This chain uses TRBV28 with TRBJ2-7; the match to TRBD1 covers 9 bases. CDR1 MDHEN and CDR2 SYDVKM come from the germline V gene. The V segment lost 5 bases and the J segment 5 bases; nucleotides outside the gene matches: 10. The CDR3 runs to 15 residues. CDR3 DNA sequence: TGTGCCAGCAGTCCCTCCGGGACAGGGTCCCACGAGCAGTACTTC. It encodes CASSPSGTGSHEQYF.

The rearrangement uses TRBV5-1 and TRBJ1-1; the D is unclear. The CDR3 spans 15 residues. The V end was cut by 4 bases, the J end by 5 bases, with 18 bases between. The V gene's germline CDR1 is SGHRS and CDR2 YFSETQ. The CDR3 DNA reads as TGCGCCAGCAGCCAGGAGATAGGCGGGCTGACTGAAGCTTTCTTT. Protein: CASSQEIGGLTEAFF.

The genes are TRBV10-3 and TRBJ2-7; D is ambiguous. Germline CDR1 is ENHRY and CDR2 is SYGVKD. The CDR3 has 16 residues. V lost 3 bases and J lost 2, with 17 bases in between. The CDR3 loop is CAISDRLTGKAYEQYF. DNA of the CDR3: TGTGCCATCAGTGACCGGTTGACTGGCAAGGCCTACGAGCAGTACTTC.

The rearrangement joins TRBV5-1 to TRBJ2-2, with 8 bases lining up with TRBD2. This CDR3 comprises 16 residues. Trimming took 0 bases from V and 7 from J; bases not matched to a gene: 8. The germline CDR1 and CDR2 sequences are SGHRS and YFSETQ. The CDR3 protein is CASSLVGTRSLGELFF. The CDR3 region has the DNA TGCGCCAGCAGCTTGGTTGGGACTAGAAGCCTCGGGGAGCTGTTTTTT.

This chain uses TRBV6-1 with TRBJ1-2, with a weak D call TRBD1 (5 bases). The CDR3 is 14 residues long. Germline CDR1 is MNHNS and CDR2 is SASEGT. V lost 0 bases and J 9 bases, leaving 14 bases between the germline ends. The CDR3 DNA follows: TGTGCCAGCAGTGAAGCGCGACACAGGATAAGCTACACCTTC. Translating it yields CASSEARHRISYTF.

The rearrangement joins TRBV7-2 to TRBJ2-7; a weak D match, TRBD2 (5 bases). The CDR3 contains 15 residues. CDR1 and CDR2 (germline): SGHTA, FQGNSA. V lost 2 bases to trimming and J lost 2 bases, with 13 bases between them. The CDR3 sequence: CASSLRAGPTYEQYF. Here the CDR3 DNA reads TGTGCCAGCAGCTTAAGGGCGGGCCCTACCTACGAGCAGTACTTC. The full variable domain, rest sourced from reference TRBV7-2 and TRBJ2-7, is GAGVSQSPSNKVTEKGKDVELRCDPISGHTALYWYRQSLGQGLEFLIYFQGNSAPDKSGLPSDRFSAERTGGSVSTLTIQRTQQEDSAVYLCASSLRAGPTYEQYFGPGTRLTVT.

The chain links TRBV9 to TRBJ2-7; a possible D gene is TRBD2 (6 bases). Germline V lookup: CDR1 SGDLS, CDR2 YYNGEE. With 1 base removed from V and 6 bases from J, the gap between germline ends came to 11 bases. The CDR3 has 13 residues. The CDR3 here is CASSVSGDGEQYF. The CDR3 nucleotides are TGTGCCAGCAGCGTATCGGGAGATGGCGAGCAGTACTTC.

The chain employs TRBV29-1 and TRBJ2-5; 7 nucleotides line up with TRBD2. The V and J ends lost 6 bases and 4 bases, in that order; junction bases with no gene match: 5. Germline values: CDR1 SQVTM, CDR2 ANQGSEA. CDR3 length equals 12 residues. For the CDR3, the DNA is TGCAGCGTAGAGCCGGGAGGAGAGACCCAGTACTTC. It is translated as CSVEPGGETQYF.

The gene calls are TRBV19 and TRBJ1-4, with 8 bases aligning to TRBD1. There are 13 residues in the CDR3. Per germline, CDR1 LNHDA and CDR2 SQIVND (reference sequence). J gave up 7 bases and V 7 bases, and 5 bases lay outside the gene matches. The CDR3, as DNA: TGTGCCAGTAAGGACAGGGCGAGTGAAAAACTGTTTTTT. It yields the protein CASKDRASEKLFF.

The rearrangement links TRBV19 to TRBJ1-4; possibly TRBD1 for D (5 bases). Trimming shortened V by 6 bases and J by 7 bases, and 12 bases separated the two germline ends. There are 13 residues in the CDR3. Germline V gene lookup returns CDR1 LNHDA and CDR2 SQIVND (reference sequence). The chain's CDR3 is CASRARASEKLFF. The CDR3 DNA reads as TGTGCCAGTAGGGCCAGGGCGAGTGAAAAACTGTTTTTT.

V gene TRBV11-2 combines with J gene TRBJ1-3, with TRBD1 identical over 8 bases. Germline lookup yields CDR1 SGHAT and CDR2 FQNNGV. There are 19 residues in the CDR3. Losses at the gene ends were 5 bases for V and 0 bases for J; bases not matched to a gene: 15. The CDR3 sequence is CASSPDRGHLSRSGNTIYF. In nucleotides, the CDR3 is TGTGCCAGCAGCCCTGACAGGGGACATTTAAGCCGCTCTGGAAACACCATATATTTT.

The chain carries TRBV15 and TRBJ1-5; D not certain. The CDR3 extends over 16 amino acids. Germline V gene sequence: CDR1 LNHNV, CDR2 YYDKDF (reference sequence). V was trimmed by 0 bases and J by 2 bases, leaving 11 bases between them. This CDR3 is CATSRDNPAGNQPQHF. The CDR3 nucleotides read TGTGCCACCAGCAGAGACAACCCTGCGGGCAATCAGCCCCAGCATTTT.

This chain links TRBV2 with TRBJ1-5; no firm D call. The CDR3 consists of 13 residues. V lost 2 bases, J lost 5 bases, and 7 bases lay in between. In germline, CDR1 is SNHLY, CDR2 FYNNEI. CDR3 in amino acids: CASSENGHQPQHF. CDR3 sequence (DNA): TGTGCCAGCAGTGAAAACGGTCATCAGCCCCAGCATTTT.

The gene calls are TRBV18 and TRBJ1-4, with D possibly matching TRBD1 (6 bases). Trimming removed 0 bases from V and 6 bases from J, with 17 bases in between. The germline V gene encodes CDR1 KGHSH and CDR2 LQKENI. This CDR3 has 17 residues. The CDR3 loop reads CASSPPSVRGGYEKLFF. CDR3 DNA sequence: TGTGCCAGCTCACCACCCTCCGTTAGGGGGGGATATGAAAAACTGTTTTTT.